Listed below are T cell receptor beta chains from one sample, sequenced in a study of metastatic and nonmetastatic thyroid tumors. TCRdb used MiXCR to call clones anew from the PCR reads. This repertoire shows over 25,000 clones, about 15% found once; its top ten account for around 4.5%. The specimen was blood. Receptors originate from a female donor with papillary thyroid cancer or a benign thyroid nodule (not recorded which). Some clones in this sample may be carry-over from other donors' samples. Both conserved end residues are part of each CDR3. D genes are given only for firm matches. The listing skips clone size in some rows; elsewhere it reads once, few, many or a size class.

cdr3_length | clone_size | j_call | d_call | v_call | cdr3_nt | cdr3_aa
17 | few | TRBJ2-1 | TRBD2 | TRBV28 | TGTGCCAGCAGTGAATCAACGGGACTAGCGGTCTACAATGAGCAGTTCTTC | CASSESTGLAVYNEQFF
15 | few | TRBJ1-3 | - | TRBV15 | TGTGCCACCAGCAGAGAGGGGTTCTCTGGAAACACCATATATTTT | CATSREGFSGNTIYF
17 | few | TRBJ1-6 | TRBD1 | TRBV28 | TGTGCCAGCAGACTTAGGGGACAGGGGGTAATCGGGTCACCCCTCCACTTT | CASRLRGQGVIGSPLHF
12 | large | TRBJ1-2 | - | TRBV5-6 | TGTGCCAGCAGCTTGGGGGGGCCTGGCTACACCTTC | CASSLGGPGYTF
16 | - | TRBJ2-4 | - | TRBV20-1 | TGCAGTGCCAGTCACGCTAGGATATTAGCCAAAAACATTCAGTACTTC | CSASHARILAKNIQYF
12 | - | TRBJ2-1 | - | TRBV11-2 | TGTGCCAACAGCTTAGGTGGGACTGAGCAGTTCTTC | CANSLGGTEQFF
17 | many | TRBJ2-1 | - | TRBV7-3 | TGTGCCAGCAGCCTGGGGGGCGGGAGTAGGTCCTACAATGAGCAGTTCTTC | CASSLGGGSRSYNEQFF
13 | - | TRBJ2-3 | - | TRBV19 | TGTGCCAGTAGTAGACTGGCCACAGATACGCAGTATTTT | CASSRLATDTQYF
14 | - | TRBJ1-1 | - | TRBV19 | TGTGCCAGTAGTAGACAGTTAATGAACACTGAAGCTTTCTTT | CASSRQLMNTEAFF
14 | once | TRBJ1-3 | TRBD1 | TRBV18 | TGTGCCAGCTCACCACAGGGGGCAGGAAACACCATATATTTT | CASSPQGAGNTIYF
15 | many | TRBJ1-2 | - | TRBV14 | TGTGCCAGCAGCCAGGCCGGGTCAGGGGCCTATGGCTACACCTTC | CASSQAGSGAYGYTF
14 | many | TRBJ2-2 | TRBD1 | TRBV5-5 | TGTGCCAGCAGCTTGGGACAGGGAAGCGGGGAGCTGTTTTTT | CASSLGQGSGELFF
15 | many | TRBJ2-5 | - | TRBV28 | TGTGCCAGCAGCCGGCTGGGCGGGACCCAAGAGACCCAGTACTTC | CASSRLGGTQETQYF
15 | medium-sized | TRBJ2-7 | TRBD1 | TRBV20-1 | TGCAGTGCCAATACCGGGACAGGGGGCTCCTACGAGCAGTACTTC | CSANTGTGGSYEQYF
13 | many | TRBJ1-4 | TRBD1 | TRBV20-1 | TGCAGTGCGGCACAGGGGTTCGGTGAAAAACTGTTTTTT | CSAAQGFGEKLFF
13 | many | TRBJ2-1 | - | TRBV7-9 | TGTGCCAGCAGCTTAGGGACAGCTAATGAGCAGTTCTTC | CASSLGTANEQFF
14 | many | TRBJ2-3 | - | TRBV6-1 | TGTGCCAGCAATGAGCGGTTTAGCACAGATACGCAGTATTTT | CASNERFSTDTQYF
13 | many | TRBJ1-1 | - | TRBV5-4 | TGTGCCAGCAGCTTGTCGGTTAACACTGAAGCTTTCTTT | CASSLSVNTEAFF
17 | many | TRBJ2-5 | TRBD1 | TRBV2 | TGTGCCAGCAGTGACAGACAGGGACGACGCGAGTACGAGACCCAGTACTTC | CASSDRQGRREYETQYF
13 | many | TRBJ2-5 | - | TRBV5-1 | TGCGCCAGCAGCTTGTATCCGCAAGAGACCCAGTACTTC | CASSLYPQETQYF
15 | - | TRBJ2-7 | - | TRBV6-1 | TGTGCCAGCAGCCACGTTAAAACAGGGCACTACGAGCAGTACTTC | CASSHVKTGHYEQYF
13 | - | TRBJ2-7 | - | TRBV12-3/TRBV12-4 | TGTGCCAGCAGTTTACGCCCGGCCTACGAGCAGTACTTC | CASSLRPAYEQYF
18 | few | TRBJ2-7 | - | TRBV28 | TGTGCCAGCAGTTTAGTCCCCTTGGCGACTAGGTCTGTCTACGGGCAGTACTTC | CASSLVPLATRSVYGQYF
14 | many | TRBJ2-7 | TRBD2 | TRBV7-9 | TGTGCCAGCAGCTTAGAGAGGAAGCGGGGGGAGCAGTACTTC | CASSLERKRGEQYF
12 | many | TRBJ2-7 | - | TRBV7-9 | TGTGCCAGCAGCTCCCCTCTCGACCTCAAGTACTTC | CASSSPLDLKYF
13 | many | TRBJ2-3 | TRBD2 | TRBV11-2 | TGTGCCAGCGGGGGACTAGCGGGAGATACGCAGTATTTT | CASGGLAGDTQYF
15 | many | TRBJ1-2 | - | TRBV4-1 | TGCGCCAGCAGCCAAGACGGAGGACAGATCTATGGCTACACCTTC | CASSQDGGQIYGYTF
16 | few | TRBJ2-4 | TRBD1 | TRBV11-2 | TGTGCCAGCAGCCCCATAATACAGGGGGCTCGGAACATTCAGTACTTC | CASSPIIQGARNIQYF
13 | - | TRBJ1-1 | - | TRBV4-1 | TGCGCCAGCAGCCAAGAGGGGCAGACTGAAGCTTTCTTT | CASSQEGQTEAFF
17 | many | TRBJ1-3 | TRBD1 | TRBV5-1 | TGCGCCAGCAGCTCCCATCCGGGGACAGACTCTGGAAACACCATATATTTT | CASSSHPGTDSGNTIYF
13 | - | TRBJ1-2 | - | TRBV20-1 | TGCAGTGCGGTCCGGGAAGGGAGTAATGGCTACACCTTC | CSAVREGSNGYTF
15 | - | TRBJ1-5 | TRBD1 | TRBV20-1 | TGCAGTGCGGTTAGACAGGGAGAATTGAATCAGCCCCAGCATTTT | CSAVRQGELNQPQHF
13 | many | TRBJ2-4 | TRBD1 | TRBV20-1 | TGCAGTGCTACCCCAGGACAGGCGGACATTCAGTACTTC | CSATPGQADIQYF
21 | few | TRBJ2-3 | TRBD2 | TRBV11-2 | TGTGCCAGCAGCCTTAGACGAAAAGGGACTAGCGGGAGGGCCTCCACAGATACGCAGTATTTT | CASSLRRKGTSGRASTDTQYF
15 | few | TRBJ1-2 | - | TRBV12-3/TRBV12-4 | TGTGCCAGCAGTTTATCCAGTGGTAACAACTATGGCTGCACCTTC | CASSLSSGNNYGCTF
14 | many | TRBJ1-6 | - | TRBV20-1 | TGCAGTGCGGTCCCAGGAGATACTAATTCACCCCTCCACTTT | CSAVPGDTNSPLHF
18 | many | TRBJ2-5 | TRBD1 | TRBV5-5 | TGTGCCAGCAGCTTGGCCCAGAGGACAGGGTTCGTCCAAGAGACCCAGTACTTC | CASSLAQRTGFVQETQYF